This TCR beta chain came from a study of identical twins. Trimming removed 5 bases from V and 5 bases from J; junction bases left unmatched: 10. CDR3 length: 15 amino acids. Per the germline V gene, CDR1 is SGHKS and CDR2 is YYEKEE (reference sequence). TCRdb itself ran the 5' RACE reads through MiXCR, one entry per CDR3 protein. The data contain 450,000 or so distinct CDR3 sequences, roughly 13% of them seen just once; the ten biggest clones take up approximately 1%. The same sample was also studied in work on yellow fever vaccine responses in identical twins.

V usage is TRBV5-5 and J usage is TRBJ2-7; 10 bases map to TRBD2. This clonotype was sampled from a woman aged 18-35 years in good health. Sequencing used CD4+ T cells sorted from blood. CDR3 coding DNA: TGTGCCAGCAGTTTACTAGCGGGACTGGGTAACGAGCAGTACTTC. This sequence encodes CASSLLAGLGNEQYF.